The present T cell receptor (beta chain) was sequenced within a study of blood T cell repertoires in COVID-19. About the study: The United States, Italy and Spain provided the acute and convalescent COVID-19 samples.

Under the authors' procedure: Amplification from reference gene primers served as the basis for estimated nucleated cell counts. Sequencing used immunoSEQ multiplex PCR; TCRdb keeps in-frame clones, though not all of them. The D gene and trimming were derived from the DNA, and the V and J assignments and clone size from that table. The repertoire includes some 50,000 clones, approximately 88% of them detected once, and about 3% sits in the top ten. The germline V gene has CDR1 MNHEY and CDR2 SVGAGI. The V end lost 4 bases, the J end lost 10 bases, and 13 bases lay between the germline ends. The CDR3 consists of 13 residues.

The sequence came from a human donor in a cohort sampled during active COVID-19. The sample consisted of peripheral blood. The genes are TRBV6-5 and TRBJ1-4; TRBD1 might be the D (5 bases). CDR3 amino acids: CASSSPGGGKLFF. The CDR3 DNA follows: TGTGCCAGCAGTTCCCCCGGGGGGGGAAAACTGTTTTTT.